These T cell receptor beta chains were read from a single sample in a study of T cell responses to AZD1222 COVID-19 vaccine. The table came from immunoSEQ multiplex PCR; TCRdb's copy has only in-frame clones and leaves some out. The table lists fewer than 300,000 clones, more than 80% of them singletons. The sample consisted of peripheral blood, taken on day 0 of AZD1222 vaccination. The source of these receptors is an adult in good health. CDR3s include the opening cysteine and the closing phenylalanine or tryptophan. A D gene is named only where the DNA matches it firmly. Size is omitted from some rows. Given values are once, few, many or a class for expanded clones.

J,V,size,D,length,DNA,CDR3
TRBJ1-6,TRBV13,.,.,17,TGTGCCAGCAGCTTCCGGGGGCAGAACTCCTATAATTCACCCCTCCACTTT,CASSFRGQNSYNSPLHF
TRBJ2-7,TRBV30,.,.,13,TGTGCCTGGACCCCGGGCCTCGGCTACGAGCAGTACTTC,CAWTPGLGYEQYF
TRBJ1-2,TRBV9,.,.,10,TGTGCCAGCAGTCCTGGTGGCTACACCTTC,CASSPGGYTF
TRBJ2-2,TRBV7-9,.,.,15,TGTGCCAGCAGCCCTACGTCGGGGTACACCGGGGAGCTGTTTTTT,CASSPTSGYTGELFF
TRBJ1-2,TRBV6-5,once,TRBD1,14,TGTGCCAGCAGCTCCGGGACAGGGGTCTATGGCTACACCTTC,CASSSGTGVYGYTF
TRBJ2-1,TRBV2,.,.,11,TGTGCCAGCAGTGATGGTGCTAACCCGTTCTTC,CASSDGANPFF
TRBJ1-2,TRBV19,.,.,13,TGTGCCAGTAGTCCCCGGGGGAGCTATGGCTACACCTTC,CASSPRGSYGYTF
TRBJ2-7,TRBV5-1,few,.,15,TGCGCCAGCAGCTTGGAGGGGGGCCTCTCCTACGAGCAGTACTTC,CASSLEGGLSYEQYF
TRBJ2-1,TRBV7-9,.,TRBD2,15,TGTGCCAGCAGCCCCGGCGGGAGCTCCTACAATGAGCAGTTCTTC,CASSPGGSSYNEQFF
TRBJ2-2,TRBV4-2,.,.,16,TGTGCCAGCAGCCAAGATCGATTGGGTATCACCGGGGAGCTGTTTTTT,CASSQDRLGITGELFF
TRBJ2-4,TRBV28,.,.,18,TGTGCCAGCAACAACTTTGCGGGACAGTCACTAGCCAAAAACATTCAGTACTTC,CASNNFAGQSLAKNIQYF